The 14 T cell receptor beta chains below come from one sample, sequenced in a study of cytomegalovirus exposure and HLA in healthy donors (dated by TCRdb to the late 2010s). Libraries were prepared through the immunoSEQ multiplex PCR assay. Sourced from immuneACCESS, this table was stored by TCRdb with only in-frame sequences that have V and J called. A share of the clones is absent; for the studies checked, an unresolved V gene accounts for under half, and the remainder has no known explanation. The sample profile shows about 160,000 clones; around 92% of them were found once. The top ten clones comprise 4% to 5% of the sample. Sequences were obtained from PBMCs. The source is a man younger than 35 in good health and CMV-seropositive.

The CDR3 is CASSDTRGLETQYF. The CDR3 coding sequence is TGTGCCAGCAGTGACACCAGGGGGCTGGAGACCCAGTACTTC. The J gene is TRBJ2-5, the V gene TRBV2; 8 nucleotides align to TRBD1. This CDR3 is 14 amino acids long. Germline CDR1 and CDR2: SNHLY and FYNNEI. J gave up 5 bases and V 3 bases, and 5 bases lay outside the gene matches.

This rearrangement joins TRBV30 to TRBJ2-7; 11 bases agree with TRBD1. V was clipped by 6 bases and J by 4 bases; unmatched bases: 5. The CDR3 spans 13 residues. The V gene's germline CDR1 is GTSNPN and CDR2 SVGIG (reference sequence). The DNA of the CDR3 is TGTGCCTGCACCGGGACAGGGGGTTACGAGCAGTACTTC. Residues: CACTGTGGYEQYF.

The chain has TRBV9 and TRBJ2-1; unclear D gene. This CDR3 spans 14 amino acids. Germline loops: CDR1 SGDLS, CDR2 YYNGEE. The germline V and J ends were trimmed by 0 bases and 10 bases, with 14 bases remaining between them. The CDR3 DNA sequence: TGTGCCAGCAGCGTAGAGGAGTGGATAAGCGAGCAGTTCTTC. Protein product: CASSVEEWISEQFF.

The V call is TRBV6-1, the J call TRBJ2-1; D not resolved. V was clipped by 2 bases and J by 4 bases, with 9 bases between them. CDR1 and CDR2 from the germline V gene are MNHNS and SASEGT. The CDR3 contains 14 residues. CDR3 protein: CASSELGSYNEQFF. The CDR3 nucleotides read TGTGCCAGCAGTGAACTCGGGTCATACAATGAGCAGTTCTTC.

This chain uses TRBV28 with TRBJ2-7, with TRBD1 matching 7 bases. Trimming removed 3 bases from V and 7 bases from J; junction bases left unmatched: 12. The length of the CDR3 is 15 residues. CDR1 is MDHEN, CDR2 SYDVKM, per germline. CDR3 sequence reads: CASSFSQGWGVEQYF. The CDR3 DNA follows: TGTGCCAGCAGTTTCTCACAGGGGTGGGGCGTAGAGCAGTACTTC.

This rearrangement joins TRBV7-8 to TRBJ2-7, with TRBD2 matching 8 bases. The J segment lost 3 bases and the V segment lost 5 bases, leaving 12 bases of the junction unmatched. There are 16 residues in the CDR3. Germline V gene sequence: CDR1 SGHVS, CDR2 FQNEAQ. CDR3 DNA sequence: TGTGCCAGCAGCGCCCCATTGACTAGCGAGGGCTACGAGCAGTACTTC. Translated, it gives CASSAPLTSEGYEQYF.

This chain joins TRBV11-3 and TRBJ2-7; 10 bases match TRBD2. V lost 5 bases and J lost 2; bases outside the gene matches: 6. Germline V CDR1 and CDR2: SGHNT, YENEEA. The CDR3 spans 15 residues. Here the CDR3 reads CASSPSGRGTYEQYF. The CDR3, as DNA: TGTGCCAGCAGCCCCAGCGGGAGGGGGACCTACGAGCAGTACTTC.

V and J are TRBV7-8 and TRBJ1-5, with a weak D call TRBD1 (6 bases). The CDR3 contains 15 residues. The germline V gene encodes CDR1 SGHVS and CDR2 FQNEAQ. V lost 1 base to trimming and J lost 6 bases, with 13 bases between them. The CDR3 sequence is CASSLERGGGQPQHF. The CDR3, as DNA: TGTGCCAGCAGCTTAGAAAGGGGAGGGGGTCAGCCCCAGCATTTT.

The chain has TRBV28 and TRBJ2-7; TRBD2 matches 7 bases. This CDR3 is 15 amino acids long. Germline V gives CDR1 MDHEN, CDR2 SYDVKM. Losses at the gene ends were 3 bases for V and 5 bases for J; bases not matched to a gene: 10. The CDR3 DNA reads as TGTGCCAGCAGTTTGCAGAAAGCGGGACTTAACGAGCAGTACTTC. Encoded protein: CASSLQKAGLNEQYF. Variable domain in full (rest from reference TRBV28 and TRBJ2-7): DVKVTQSSRYLVKRTGEKVFLECVQDMDHENMFWYRQDPGLGLRLIYFSYDVKMKEKGDIPEGYSVSREKKERFSLILESASTNQTSMYLCASSLQKAGLNEQYFGPGTRLTVT.

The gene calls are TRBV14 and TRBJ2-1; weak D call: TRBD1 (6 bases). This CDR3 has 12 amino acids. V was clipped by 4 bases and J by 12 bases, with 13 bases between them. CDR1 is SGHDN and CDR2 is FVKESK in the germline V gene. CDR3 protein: CASSLDRLGQFF. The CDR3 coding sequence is TGTGCCAGCAGCCTTGACAGGCTGGGGCAGTTCTTC.

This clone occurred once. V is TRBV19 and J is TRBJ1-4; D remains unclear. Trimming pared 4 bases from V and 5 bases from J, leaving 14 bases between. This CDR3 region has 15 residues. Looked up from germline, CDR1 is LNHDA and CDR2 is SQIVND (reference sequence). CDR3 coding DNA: TGTGCCAGTAGTACCACCCGCGGGCGAAATGAAAAACTGTTTTTT. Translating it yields CASSTTRGRNEKLFF.

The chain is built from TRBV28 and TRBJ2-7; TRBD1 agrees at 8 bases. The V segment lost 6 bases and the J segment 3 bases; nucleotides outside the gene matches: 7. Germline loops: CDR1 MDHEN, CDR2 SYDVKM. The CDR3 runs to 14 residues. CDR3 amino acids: CASRDTGTGYEQYF. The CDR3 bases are TGTGCCAGCAGGGATACCGGGACAGGCTACGAGCAGTACTTC.

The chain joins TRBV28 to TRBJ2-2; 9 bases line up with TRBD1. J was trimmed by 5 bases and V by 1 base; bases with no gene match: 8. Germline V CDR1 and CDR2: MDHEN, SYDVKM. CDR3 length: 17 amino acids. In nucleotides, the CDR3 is TGTGCCAGCAGTTTATCCCCAAGGACAGGGGCGACCGGGGAGCTGTTTTTT. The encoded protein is CASSLSPRTGATGELFF.

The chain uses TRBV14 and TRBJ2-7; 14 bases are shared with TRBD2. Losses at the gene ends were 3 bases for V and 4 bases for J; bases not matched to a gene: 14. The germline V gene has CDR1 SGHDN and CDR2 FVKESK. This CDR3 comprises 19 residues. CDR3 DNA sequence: TGTGCCAGCAGCCACCTAGGGACTAGCGGGAGTCTAAGTCGTTACGAGCAGTACTTC. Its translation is CASSHLGTSGSLSRYEQYF.